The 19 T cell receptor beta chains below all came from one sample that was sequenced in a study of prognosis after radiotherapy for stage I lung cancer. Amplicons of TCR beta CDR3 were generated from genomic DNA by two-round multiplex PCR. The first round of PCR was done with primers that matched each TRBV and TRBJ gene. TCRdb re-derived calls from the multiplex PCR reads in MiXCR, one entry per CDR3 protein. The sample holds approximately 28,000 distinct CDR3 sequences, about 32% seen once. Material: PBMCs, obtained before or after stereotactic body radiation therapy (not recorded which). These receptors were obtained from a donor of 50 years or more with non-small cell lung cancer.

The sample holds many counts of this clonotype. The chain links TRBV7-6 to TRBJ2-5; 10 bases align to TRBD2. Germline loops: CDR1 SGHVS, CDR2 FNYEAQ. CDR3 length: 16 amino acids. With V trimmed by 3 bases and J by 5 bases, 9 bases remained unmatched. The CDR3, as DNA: TGTGCCAGCAGCTTGTTAATTAGCGGGGGGCGGGAGACCCAGTACTTC. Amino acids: CASSLLISGGRETQYF.

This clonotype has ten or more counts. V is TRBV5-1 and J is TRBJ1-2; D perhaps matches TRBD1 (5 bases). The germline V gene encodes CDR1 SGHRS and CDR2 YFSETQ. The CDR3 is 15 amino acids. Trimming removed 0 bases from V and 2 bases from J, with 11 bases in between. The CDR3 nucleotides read TGCGCCAGCAGCTTGGATTCGGGGCTGAACTATGGCTACACCTTC. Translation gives CASSLDSGLNYGYTF.

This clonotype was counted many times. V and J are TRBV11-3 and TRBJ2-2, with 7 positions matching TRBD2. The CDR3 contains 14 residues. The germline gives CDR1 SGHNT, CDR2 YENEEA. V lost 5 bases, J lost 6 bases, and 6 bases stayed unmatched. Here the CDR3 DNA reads TGTGCCAGCAGCCCATCGGGGGGAGCCGGGGAGCTGTTTTTT. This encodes CASSPSGGAGELFF.

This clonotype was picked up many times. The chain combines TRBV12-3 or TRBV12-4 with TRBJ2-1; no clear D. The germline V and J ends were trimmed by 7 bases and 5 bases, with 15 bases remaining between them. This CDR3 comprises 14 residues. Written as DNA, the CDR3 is TGTGCCAGCATCCAATGGGCTGTCCACAATGAGCAGTTCTTC. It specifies CASIQWAVHNEQFF.

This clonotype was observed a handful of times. CDR3 loop: CASSLGRGGLDIQYF. For the CDR3, the DNA is TGCGCCAGCAGCTTGGGGCGGGGGGGCCTGGACATTCAGTACTTC. The chain employs TRBV5-1 and TRBJ2-4; 9 positions agree with TRBD2. With 0 bases clipped from V and 8 bases from J, the junction kept 6 bases outside the gene matches. The CDR3 covers 15 residues. Germline assignment: CDR1 SGHRS and CDR2 YFSETQ.

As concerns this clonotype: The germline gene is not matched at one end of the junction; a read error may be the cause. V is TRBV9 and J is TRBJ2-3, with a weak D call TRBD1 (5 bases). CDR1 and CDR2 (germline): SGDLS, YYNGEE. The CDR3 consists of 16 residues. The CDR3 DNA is TGTGACAGCAGAGTAGGGGTCCACCCGGTCACAGATACGCAGTATTTT. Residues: CDSRVGVHPVTDTQYF.

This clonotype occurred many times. The CDR3 spells CASSLYRLAASTDTQYF. The CDR3 coding sequence is TGTGCCAGCAGTTTGTACCGCCTAGCCGCTAGCACAGATACGCAGTATTTT. The gene calls are TRBV12-3 or TRBV12-4 and TRBJ2-3, with TRBD2 as a possible D gene (5 bases). The CDR3 length is 17 residues. V was cut by 3 bases and J by 0 bases, with 16 bases left in between.

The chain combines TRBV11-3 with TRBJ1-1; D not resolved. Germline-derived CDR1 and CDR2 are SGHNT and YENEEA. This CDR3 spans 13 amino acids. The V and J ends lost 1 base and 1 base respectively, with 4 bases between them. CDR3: CASSLAQNTEAFF. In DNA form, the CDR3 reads TGTGCCAGCAGCTTAGCCCAGAACACTGAAGCTTTCTTT.

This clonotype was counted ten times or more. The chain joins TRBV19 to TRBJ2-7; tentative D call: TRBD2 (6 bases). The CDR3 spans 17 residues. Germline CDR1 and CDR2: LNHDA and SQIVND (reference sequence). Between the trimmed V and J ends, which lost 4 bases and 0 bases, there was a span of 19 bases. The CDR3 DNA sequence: TGTGCCAGTAGTAATCGTCAAAGCGGGCGATTCTCCTACGAGCAGTACTTC. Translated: CASSNRQSGRFSYEQYF.

This CDR3 is CAITPTGDDSPLHF. CDR3 nucleotides: TGTGCCATTACCCCGACAGGGGATGATTCACCCCTCCACTTT. The V call is TRBV19, the J call TRBJ1-6; 8 bases agree with TRBD1. In germline, CDR1 is LNHDA, CDR2 SQIVND (reference sequence). The CDR3 totals 14 residues. After removal of 10 bases from V and 8 bases from J, the junction contained 10 bases not matched to a gene.

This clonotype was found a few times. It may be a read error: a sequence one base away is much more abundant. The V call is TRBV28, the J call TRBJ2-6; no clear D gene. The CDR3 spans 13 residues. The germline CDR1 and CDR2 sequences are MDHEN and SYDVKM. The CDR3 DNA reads TGTGCCGGCAGTTTAAGGGGGGCCAACGTCCTGACTTTC. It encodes CAGSLRGANVLTF. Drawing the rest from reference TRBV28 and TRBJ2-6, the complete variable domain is DVKVTQSSRYLVKRTGEKVFLECVQDMDHENMFWYRQDPGLGLRLIYFSYDVKMKEKGDIPEGYSVSREKKERFSLILESASTNQTSMYLCAGSLRGANVLTFGAGSRLTVL.

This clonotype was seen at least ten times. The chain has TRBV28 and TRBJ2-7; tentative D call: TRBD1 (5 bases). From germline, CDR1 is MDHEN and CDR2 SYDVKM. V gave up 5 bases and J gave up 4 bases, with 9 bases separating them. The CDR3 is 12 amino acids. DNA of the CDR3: TGTGCCAGCAGTACGGACACGTACGAGCAGTACTTC. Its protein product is CASSTDTYEQYF.

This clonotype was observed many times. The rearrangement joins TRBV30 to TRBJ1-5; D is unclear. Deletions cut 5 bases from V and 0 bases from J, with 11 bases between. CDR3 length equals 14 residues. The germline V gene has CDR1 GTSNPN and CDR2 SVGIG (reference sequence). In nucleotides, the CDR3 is TGTGCCTGGGGTGAAAGGTCTAGCAATCAGCCCCAGCATTTT. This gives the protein CAWGERSSNQPQHF.

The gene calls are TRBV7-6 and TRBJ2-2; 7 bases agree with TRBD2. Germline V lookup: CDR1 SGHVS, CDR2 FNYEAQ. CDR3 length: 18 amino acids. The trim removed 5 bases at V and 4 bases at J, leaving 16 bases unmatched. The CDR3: CASSPGLGGLEITGELFF. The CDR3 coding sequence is TGTGCCAGCAGCCCCGGACTTGGAGGACTAGAGATCACCGGGGAGCTGTTTTTT.

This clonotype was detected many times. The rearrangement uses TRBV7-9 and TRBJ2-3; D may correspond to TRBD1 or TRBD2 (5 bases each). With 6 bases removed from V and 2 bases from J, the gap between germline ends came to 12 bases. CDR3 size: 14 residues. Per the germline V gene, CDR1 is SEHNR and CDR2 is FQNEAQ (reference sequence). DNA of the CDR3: TGTGCCAGCAGTGCAGGGAGTTACACAGATACGCAGTATTTT. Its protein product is CASSAGSYTDTQYF.

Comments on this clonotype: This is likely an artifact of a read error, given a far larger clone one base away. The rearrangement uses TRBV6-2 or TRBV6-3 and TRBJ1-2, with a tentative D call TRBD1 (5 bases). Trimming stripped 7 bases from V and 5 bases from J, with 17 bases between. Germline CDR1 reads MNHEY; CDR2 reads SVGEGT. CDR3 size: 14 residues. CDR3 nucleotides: TGTGCCAGCATTGAAGCGGGGGGAAGGTATGGCTACACCTTC. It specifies CASIEAGGRYGYTF.

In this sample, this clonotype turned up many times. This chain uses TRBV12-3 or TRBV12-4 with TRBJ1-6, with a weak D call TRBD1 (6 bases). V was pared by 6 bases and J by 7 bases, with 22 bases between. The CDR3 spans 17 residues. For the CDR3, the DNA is TGTGCCAGCAGCCAGGCCCCCGGGTACAGGGCAAATTCACCCCTCCACTTT. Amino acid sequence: CASSQAPGYRANSPLHF.

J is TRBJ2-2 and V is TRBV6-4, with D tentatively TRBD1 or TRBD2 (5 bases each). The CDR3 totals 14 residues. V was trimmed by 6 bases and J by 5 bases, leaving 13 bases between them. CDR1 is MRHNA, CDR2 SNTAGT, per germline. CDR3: CASSHGRETGELFF. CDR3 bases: TGTGCCAGCAGCCATGGCAGGGAGACCGGGGAGCTGTTTTTT.

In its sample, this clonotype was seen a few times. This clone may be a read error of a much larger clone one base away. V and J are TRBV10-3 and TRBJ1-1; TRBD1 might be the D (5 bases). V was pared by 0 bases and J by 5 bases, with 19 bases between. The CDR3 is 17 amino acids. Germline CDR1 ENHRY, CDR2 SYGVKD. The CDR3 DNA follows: TGTGCCATCAGTGAGTCGGCGTGGGGGGGTCGGCTGACTGAAGCTTTCTTT. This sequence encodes CAISESAWGGRLTEAFF.